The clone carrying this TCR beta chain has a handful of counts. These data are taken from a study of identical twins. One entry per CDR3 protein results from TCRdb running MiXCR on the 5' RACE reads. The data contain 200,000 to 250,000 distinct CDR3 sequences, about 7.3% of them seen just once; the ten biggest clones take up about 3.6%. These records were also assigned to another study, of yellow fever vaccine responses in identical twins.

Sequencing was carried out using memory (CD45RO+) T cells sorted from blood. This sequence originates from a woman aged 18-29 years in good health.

The DNA of the CDR3 is TGCAGCGCGACCCAGACAGGGGACGAGCAGTACTTC. Protein: CSATQTGDEQYF. V usage is TRBV29-1 and J usage is TRBJ2-7, with TRBD1 identical over 8 bases. J lost 5 bases, V lost 7 bases, and 7 bases had no gene match. Germline values: CDR1 SQVTM, CDR2 ANQGSEA. There are 12 residues in the CDR3.